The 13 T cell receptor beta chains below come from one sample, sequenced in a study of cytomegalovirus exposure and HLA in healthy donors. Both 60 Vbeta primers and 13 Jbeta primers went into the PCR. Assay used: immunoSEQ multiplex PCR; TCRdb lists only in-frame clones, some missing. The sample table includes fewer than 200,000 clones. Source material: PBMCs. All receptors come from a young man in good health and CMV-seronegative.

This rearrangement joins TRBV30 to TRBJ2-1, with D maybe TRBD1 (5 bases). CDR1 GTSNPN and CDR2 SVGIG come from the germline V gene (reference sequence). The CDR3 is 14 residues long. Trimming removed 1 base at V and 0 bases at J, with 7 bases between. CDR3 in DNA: TGTGCCTGGAGTGGGGGCAGCTCCTACAATGAGCAGTTCTTC. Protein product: CAWSGGSSYNEQFF.

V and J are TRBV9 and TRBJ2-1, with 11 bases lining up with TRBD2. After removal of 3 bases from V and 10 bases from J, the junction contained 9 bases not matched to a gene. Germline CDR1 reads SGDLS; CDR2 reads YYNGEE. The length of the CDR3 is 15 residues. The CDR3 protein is CASSGFSGRAGEQFF. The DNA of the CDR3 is TGTGCCAGCAGCGGGTTTAGCGGGAGGGCCGGCGAGCAGTTCTTC.

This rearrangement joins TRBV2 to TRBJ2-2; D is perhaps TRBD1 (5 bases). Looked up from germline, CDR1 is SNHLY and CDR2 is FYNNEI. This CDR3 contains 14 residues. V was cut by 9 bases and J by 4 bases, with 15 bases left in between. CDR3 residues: CASSQSRVTGELFF. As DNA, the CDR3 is TGTGCCAGTTCGCAATCCAGGGTCACCGGGGAGCTGTTTTTT.

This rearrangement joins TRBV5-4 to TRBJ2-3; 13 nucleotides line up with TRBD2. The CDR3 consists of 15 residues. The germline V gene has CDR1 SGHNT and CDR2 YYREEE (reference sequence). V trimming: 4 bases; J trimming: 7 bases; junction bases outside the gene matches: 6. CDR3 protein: CASSARTSGRNTQYF. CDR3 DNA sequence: TGTGCCAGCAGCGCACGGACTAGCGGGAGAAATACGCAGTATTTT.

The CDR3, as DNA: TGTGCCCCGGAGGGGGAGACCCAGTACTTC. Amino acid sequence: CAPEGETQYF. The chain links TRBV10-3 to TRBJ2-5; perhaps TRBD2 as D (6 bases). In germline, CDR1 is ENHRY, CDR2 SYGVKD. The CDR3 covers 10 residues. Trimming left V 11 bases short and J 5 bases short, with 9 bases between.

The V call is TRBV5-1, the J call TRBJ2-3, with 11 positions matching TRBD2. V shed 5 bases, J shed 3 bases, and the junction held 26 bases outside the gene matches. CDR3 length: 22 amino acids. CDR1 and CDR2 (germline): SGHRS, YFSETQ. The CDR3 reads CASSVEWMRLAGGWPTTDTQYF. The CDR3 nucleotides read TGCGCCAGCAGTGTGGAGTGGATGAGGCTAGCGGGAGGCTGGCCGACTACAGATACGCAGTATTTT. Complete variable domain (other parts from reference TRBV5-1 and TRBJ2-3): KAGVTQTPRYLIKTRGQQVTLSCSPISGHRSVSWYQQTPGQGLQFLFEYFSETQRNKGNFPGRFSGRQFSNSRSEMNVSTLELGDSALYLCASSVEWMRLAGGWPTTDTQYFGPGTRLTVL.

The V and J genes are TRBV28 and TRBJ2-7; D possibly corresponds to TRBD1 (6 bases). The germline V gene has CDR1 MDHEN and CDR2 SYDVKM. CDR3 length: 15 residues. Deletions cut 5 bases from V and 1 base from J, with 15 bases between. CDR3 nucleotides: TGTGCCAGCAGTCCACAGGGAGCACCTTCCTACGAGCAGTACTTC. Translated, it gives CASSPQGAPSYEQYF.

The CDR3 nucleotides read TGTGCCAGCAGCCCCGGACGGGCGGTCCAGGGCAGGGCCACAGATACGCAGTATTTT. This sequence encodes CASSPGRAVQGRATDTQYF. The chain uses TRBV11-3 and TRBJ2-3, with D tentatively TRBD1 (5 bases). This CDR3 spans 19 amino acids. Trimming removed 5 bases from V and 2 bases from J, with 26 bases in between. The germline CDR1 and CDR2 sequences are SGHNT and YENEEA.

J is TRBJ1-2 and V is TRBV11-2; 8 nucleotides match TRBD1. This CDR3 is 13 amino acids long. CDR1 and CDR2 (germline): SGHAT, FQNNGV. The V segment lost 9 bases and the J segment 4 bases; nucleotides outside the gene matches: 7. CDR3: CASKGQDVYGYTF. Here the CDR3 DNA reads TGTGCCAGTAAGGGACAGGATGTCTATGGCTACACCTTC.

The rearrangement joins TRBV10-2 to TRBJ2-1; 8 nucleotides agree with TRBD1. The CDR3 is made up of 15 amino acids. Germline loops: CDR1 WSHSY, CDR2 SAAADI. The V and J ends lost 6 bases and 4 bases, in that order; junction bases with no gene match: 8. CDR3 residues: CASSDGTGSYNEQFF. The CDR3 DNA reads TGCGCCAGCAGCGACGGGACAGGCTCATACAATGAGCAGTTCTTC.

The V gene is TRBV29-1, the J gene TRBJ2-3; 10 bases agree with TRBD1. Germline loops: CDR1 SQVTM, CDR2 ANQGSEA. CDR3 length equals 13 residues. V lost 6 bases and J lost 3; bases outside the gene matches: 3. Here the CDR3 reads CSVGTGETDTQYF. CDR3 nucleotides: TGCAGCGTAGGGACAGGGGAAACAGATACGCAGTATTTT.

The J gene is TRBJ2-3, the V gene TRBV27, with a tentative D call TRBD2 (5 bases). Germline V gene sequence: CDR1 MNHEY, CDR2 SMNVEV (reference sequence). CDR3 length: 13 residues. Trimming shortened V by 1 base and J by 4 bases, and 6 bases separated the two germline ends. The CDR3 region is CASSLWGADTQYF. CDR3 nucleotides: TGTGCCAGCAGTTTATGGGGAGCAGATACGCAGTATTTT.

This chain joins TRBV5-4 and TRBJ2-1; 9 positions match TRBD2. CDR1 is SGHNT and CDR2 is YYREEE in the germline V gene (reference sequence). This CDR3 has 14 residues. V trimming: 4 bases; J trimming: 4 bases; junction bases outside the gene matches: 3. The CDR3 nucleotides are TGTGCCAGCAGCCGGACTAGCGATTACAATGAGCAGTTCTTC. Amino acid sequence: CASSRTSDYNEQFF. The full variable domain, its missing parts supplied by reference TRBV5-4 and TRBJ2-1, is ETGVTQSPTHLIKTRGQQVTLRCSSQSGHNTVSWYQQALGQGPQFIFQYYREEENGRGNFPPRFSGLQFPNYSSELNVNALELDDSALYLCASSRTSDYNEQFFGPGTRLTVL.